This T cell receptor beta chain was recorded in a study of shared clonotypes between healthy human individuals. Study results and limitations: Clonotype sharing among donors was expected to depend on sequencing depth.

Terminally differentiated effector memory CD45RA+ cells were left out of the naive CD8 fraction, which was CD45RO-negative and positively selected for CCR7. Every donor, a Caucasian adult, lived in Nashville, Tennessee. This clone has just one count. As yet, its antigen is unknown. On sorted subsets, replicate PCRs used 150 to 250 ng DNA, or 25,000 to 35,000 T cell genomes. Sequenced by immunoSEQ multiplex PCR; TCRdb stores in-frame clones only, minus some. Here the sample spans around 2,000,000 clones, about 94% being singletons. The germline CDR1 and CDR2 sequences are MGHRA and YSYEKL. CDR3 length: 15 amino acids. V was shortened by 1 base and J by 0 bases, with 7 bases between the two germline ends.

The chain is built from TRBV4-1 and TRBJ1-5; D not certain. The sequenced sample consisted of naive CD8+ T cells sorted from blood. This clonotype originated in a man younger than 35 in good health. The CDR3 loop is CASSQVKDSNQPQHF. The CDR3 DNA sequence: TGCGCCAGCAGCCAAGTGAAGGATAGCAATCAGCCCCAGCATTTT.